This T cell receptor (beta chain) originates from a study of long-term antiretroviral therapy in people with HIV. Study in general: The earliest samples predate the 2015 immediate-ART recommendation by about a decade.

It was version v3.0 of the immunoSEQ assay that was run at survey level. Using immunoSEQ multiplex PCR, the repertoire was profiled, and TCRdb retains in-frame clones only, with some absent. The table lists approximately 35,000 clones, about three quarters of them singletons. The V gene's germline CDR1 is KGHSH and CDR2 LQKENI. V shed 5 bases and J shed 9 bases, with 8 bases lying between them. The CDR3 length is 11 residues. The TCR originated in a woman aged 45-65 years with HIV. The chain links TRBV18 to TRBJ2-1; possibly TRBD2 for D (5 bases). Specimen: unsorted PBMCs, collected 3.1 years after starting antiretroviral therapy. CDR3 in amino acids: CASSAAGEQFF. The CDR3, as DNA: TGTGCCAGCTCAGCCGCGGGTGAGCAGTTCTTC.